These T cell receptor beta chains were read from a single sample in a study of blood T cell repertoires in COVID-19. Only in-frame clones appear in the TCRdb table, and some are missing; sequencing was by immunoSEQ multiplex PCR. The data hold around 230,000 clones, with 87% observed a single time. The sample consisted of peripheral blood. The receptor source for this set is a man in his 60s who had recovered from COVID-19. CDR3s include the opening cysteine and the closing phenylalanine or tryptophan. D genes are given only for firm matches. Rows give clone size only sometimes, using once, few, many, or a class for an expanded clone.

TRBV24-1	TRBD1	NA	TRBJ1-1	TGTGCCACCAGTAAGACAGGGTTGAACACTGAAGCTTTCTTT	CATSKTGLNTEAFF
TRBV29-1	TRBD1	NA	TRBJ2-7	TGCAGCGCCGGACAGGGGGCTTTCTACGAGCAGTACTTC	CSAGQGAFYEQYF
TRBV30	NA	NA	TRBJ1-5	TGTGCCTGGAGTGTACGGGAGGGTACCCCCCAGCATTTT	CAWSVREGTPQHF
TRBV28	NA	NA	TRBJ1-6	TGTGCCAGCAGTTTTAAACAGTATAATTCACCCCTCCACTTT	CASSFKQYNSPLHF
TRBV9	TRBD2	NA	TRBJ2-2	TGTGCCAGCAGCGGAGCGGGGGTTACCGGGGAGCTGTTTTTT	CASSGAGVTGELFF
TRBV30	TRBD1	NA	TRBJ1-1	TGTGCCTGGAACAGGGGAGACACTGAAGCTTTCTTT	CAWNRGDTEAFF
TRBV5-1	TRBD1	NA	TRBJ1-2	TGCGCCAGCAGCTTCCCGGGACAGGGATCATATGGCTACACCTTC	CASSFPGQGSYGYTF
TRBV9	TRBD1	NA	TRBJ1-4	TGTGCCAGCAGCGCCGGGACAGCAACTAATGAAAAACTGTTTTTT	CASSAGTATNEKLFF
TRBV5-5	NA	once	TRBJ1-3	TGTGCCAGCAGCTCGGGGGGACTGAACACCATATATTTT	CASSSGGLNTIYF
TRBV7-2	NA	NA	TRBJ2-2	TGTGCCAGCACAATTCGGGAGAACACCGGGGAGCTGTTTTTT	CASTIRENTGELFF
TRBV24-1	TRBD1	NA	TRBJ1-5	TGTGCCACCAGTGACTGCGACAGGGTCTATAGCAATCAGCCCCAGCATTTT	CATSDCDRVYSNQPQHF
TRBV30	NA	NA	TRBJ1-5	TGTGCCAGCGGGGGGCAGGCCAATCAGCCCCAGCATTTT	CASGGQANQPQHF
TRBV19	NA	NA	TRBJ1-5	TGTGCCAGTATGCGCGGGGGGTGGAGCAATCAGCCCCAGCATTTT	CASMRGGWSNQPQHF
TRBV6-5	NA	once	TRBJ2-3	TGTGCCAGCGCCCCCGTGGGAGGAGGCACAGATACGCAGTATTTT	CASAPVGGGTDTQYF
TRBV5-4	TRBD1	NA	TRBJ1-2	TGTGCCAGCAGCTTGGGCGGGACAGGCAACTATGGCTACACCTTC	CASSLGGTGNYGYTF
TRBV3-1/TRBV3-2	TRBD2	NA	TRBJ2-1	TGTGCCAGCAGCCGGGGTCTAGCGGGGGGGTCCTACAATGAGCAGTTCTTC	CASSRGLAGGSYNEQFF
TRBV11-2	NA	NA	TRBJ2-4	TGTGCCAGCAGCTTAAACGCCGCGGCCAAAAACATTCAGTACTTC	CASSLNAAAKNIQYF
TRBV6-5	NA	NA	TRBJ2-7	TGTGCCAGCAGTTACTCGTACAGGGACTACGAGCAGTACTTC	CASSYSYRDYEQYF
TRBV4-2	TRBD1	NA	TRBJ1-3	TGTGCCAGCAGCCAAGTGACGGGGACAGGGACTACCGGAAACACCATATATTTT	CASSQVTGTGTTGNTIYF
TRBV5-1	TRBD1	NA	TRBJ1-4	TGCGCCAGCGCCACGGGACAGACTAATGAAAAACTGTTTTTT	CASATGQTNEKLFF
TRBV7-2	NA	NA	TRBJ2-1	TGTGCCAGCAGCCCCTGGGGCGTATCCTACAATGAGCAGTTCTTC	CASSPWGVSYNEQFF
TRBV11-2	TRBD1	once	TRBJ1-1	TGTGCCAGCAGCTCCCGGGACAGGGTAAACACTGAAGCTTTCTTT	CASSSRDRVNTEAFF
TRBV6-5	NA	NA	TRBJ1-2	TGTGCCAGCAAGAGGGCGAATAACTATGGCTACACCTTC	CASKRANNYGYTF
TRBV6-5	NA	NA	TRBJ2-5	TGTGCAAGCGGCGGAGAAGCCCAAGAGACCCAGTACTTC	CASGGEAQETQYF
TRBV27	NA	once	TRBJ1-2	TGTGCCAGCAGCCTTAGGCCGCCACCGGGACAAGGGGGAGGCTACACCTTC	CASSLRPPPGQGGGYTF
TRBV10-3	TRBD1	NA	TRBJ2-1	TGTGCCATCAGTTTTCCCCCCAGGGGGTCCGACAATGAGCAGTTCTTC	CAISFPPRGSDNEQFF
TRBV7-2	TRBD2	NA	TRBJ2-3	TGTGCCAGCAGCTTGTCACCGGGACTAGGCACAGATACGCAGTATTTT	CASSLSPGLGTDTQYF
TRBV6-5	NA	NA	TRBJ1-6	TGTGCCAGCAGTTACTCGCAGGGCAGCAAGAATTCACCCCTCCACTTT	CASSYSQGSKNSPLHF
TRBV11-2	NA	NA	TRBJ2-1	TGTGCCAGCAGCCCCTGGGCAGGTGAGCAGTTCTTC	CASSPWAGEQFF
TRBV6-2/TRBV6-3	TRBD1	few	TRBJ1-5	TGTGCCAGCAGTTACGCGGGACAGTTAAGCAATCAGCCCCAGCATTTT	CASSYAGQLSNQPQHF
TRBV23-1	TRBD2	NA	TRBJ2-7	TGCGCCAGCAGTCGAAAACTAGCGGGGGTTTACTACGAGCAGTACTTC	CASSRKLAGVYYEQYF
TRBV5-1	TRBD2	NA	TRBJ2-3	TGCGCCAGCAGCTTGTCCCCAGGCGGGGGGCCCACAGATACGCAGTATTTT	CASSLSPGGGPTDTQYF
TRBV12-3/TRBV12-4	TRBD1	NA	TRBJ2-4	TGTGCCAGCAGTTCGGGACAGGCTGGCATTCAGTACTTC	CASSSGQAGIQYF
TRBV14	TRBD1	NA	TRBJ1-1	TGTGCCAGCAGCCAAGTTGTCGGATCCACAGGGGGAGCTTTCTTT	CASSQVVGSTGGAFF
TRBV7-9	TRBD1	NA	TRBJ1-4	TGTGCCAGCAGCTTAGGGGACAGGCATGAAAAACTGTTTTTT	CASSLGDRHEKLFF
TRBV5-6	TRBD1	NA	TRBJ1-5	TGTGCCAGCAGCTTAGGGGACAGAGCCCCCCCTCAGCCCCAGCATTTT	CASSLGDRAPPQPQHF
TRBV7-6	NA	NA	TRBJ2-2	TGTGCCAGCAGCTTGATACCCGGGACTCCTACCGGGGAGCTGTTTTTT	CASSLIPGTPTGELFF
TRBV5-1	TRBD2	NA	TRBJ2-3	TGCGCCAGCACCACCGGGGGGGGCGCCACGGGAGATACGCAGTATTTT	CASTTGGGATGDTQYF
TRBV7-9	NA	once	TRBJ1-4	TGTGCCAGCAGCTTAGGTCAGGGGACTATTCCAACTAATGAAAAACTGTTTTTT	CASSLGQGTIPTNEKLFF
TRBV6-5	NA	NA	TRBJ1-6	TGTGCCAGCAGACCCCAGGGAGGTAATTCACCCCTCCACTTT	CASRPQGGNSPLHF
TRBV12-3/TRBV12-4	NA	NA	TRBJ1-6	TGTGCCAGCAGTTTATTATCAGAACCCCTCCACTTT	CASSLLSEPLHF